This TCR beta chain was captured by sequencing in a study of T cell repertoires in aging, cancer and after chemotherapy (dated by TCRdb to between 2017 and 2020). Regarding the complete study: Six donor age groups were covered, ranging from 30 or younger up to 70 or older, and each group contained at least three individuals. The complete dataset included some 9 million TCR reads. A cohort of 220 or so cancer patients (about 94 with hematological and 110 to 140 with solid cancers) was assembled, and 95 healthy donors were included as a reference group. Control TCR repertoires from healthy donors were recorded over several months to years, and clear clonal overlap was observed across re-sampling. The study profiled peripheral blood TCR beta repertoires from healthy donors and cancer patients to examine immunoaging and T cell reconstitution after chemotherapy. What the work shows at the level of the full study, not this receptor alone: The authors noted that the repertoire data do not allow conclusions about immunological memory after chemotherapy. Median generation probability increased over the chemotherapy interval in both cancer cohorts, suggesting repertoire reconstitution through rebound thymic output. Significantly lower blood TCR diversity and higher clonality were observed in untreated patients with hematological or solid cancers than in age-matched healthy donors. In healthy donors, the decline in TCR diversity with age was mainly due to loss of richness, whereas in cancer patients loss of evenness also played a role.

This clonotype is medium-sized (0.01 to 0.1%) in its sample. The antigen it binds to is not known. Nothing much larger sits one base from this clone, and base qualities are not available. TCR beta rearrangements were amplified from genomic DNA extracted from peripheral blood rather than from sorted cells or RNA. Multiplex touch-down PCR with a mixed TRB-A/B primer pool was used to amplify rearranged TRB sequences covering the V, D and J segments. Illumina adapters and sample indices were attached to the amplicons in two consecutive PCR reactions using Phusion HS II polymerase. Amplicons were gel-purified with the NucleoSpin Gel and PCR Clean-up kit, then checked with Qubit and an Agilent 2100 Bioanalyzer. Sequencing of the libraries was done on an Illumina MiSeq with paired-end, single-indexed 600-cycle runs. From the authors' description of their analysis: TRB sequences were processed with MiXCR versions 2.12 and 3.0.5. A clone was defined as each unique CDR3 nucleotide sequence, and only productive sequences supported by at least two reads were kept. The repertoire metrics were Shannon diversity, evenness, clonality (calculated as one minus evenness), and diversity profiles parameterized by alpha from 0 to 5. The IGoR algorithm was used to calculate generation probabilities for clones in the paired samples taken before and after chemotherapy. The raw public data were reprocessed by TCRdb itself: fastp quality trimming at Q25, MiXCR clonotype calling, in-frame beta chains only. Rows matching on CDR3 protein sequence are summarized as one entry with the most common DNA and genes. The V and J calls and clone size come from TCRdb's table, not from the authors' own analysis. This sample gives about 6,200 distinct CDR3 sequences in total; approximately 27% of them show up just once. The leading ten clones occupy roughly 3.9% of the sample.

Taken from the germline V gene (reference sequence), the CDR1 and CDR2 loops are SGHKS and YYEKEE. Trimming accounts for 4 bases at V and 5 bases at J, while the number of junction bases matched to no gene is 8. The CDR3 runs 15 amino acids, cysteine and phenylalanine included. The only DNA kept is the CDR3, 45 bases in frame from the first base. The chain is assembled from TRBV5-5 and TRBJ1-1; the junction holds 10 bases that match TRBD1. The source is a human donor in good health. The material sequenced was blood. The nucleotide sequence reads TGTGCCAGCAGCCCGGGGGACAGGGGTGGAACTGAAGCTTTCTTT. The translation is CASSPGDRGGTEAFF.